Each of the 5 T cell receptor beta chains below was sequenced from the same sample in a study of blood T cell repertoires in COVID-19. The repertoire was sequenced with immunoSEQ multiplex PCR; TCRdb's copy has only in-frame clones and lacks some. The sample lists about 52,000 clones, 65% to 85% seen once, with roughly 11% in the top ten. The specimen was peripheral blood. Every receptor here comes from an elderly man with COVID-19, enrolled during active disease.

The rearrangement uses TRBV7-2 and TRBJ2-5, with 9 positions matching TRBD2. Germline values: CDR1 SGHTA, CDR2 FQGNSA. The CDR3 extends over 16 amino acids. The trim removed 2 bases at V and 2 bases at J, leaving 6 bases unmatched. In DNA, the CDR3 is TGTGCCAGCAGCTTAAGATGGGGACTAGCACAAGAGACCCAGTACTTC. It yields the protein CASSLRWGLAQETQYF.

The rearrangement links TRBV6-1 to TRBJ1-2; no clear D gene. This CDR3 has 16 residues. Trimming stripped 1 base from V and 4 bases from J, with 16 bases between. CDR1 is MNHNS, CDR2 SASEGT, per germline. The CDR3 here is CASSEGLISGSYGYTF. The CDR3 DNA is TGTGCCAGCAGTGAAGGTCTAATCTCGGGGTCCTATGGCTACACCTTC.

The chain carries TRBV30 and TRBJ1-5; D not certain. The CDR3 loop spans 13 amino acids. The V gene lost 1 base and the J gene lost 5 bases, with 9 bases spanning the gap. CDR1 is GTSNPN, CDR2 SVGIG, per germline (reference sequence). In nucleotides, the CDR3 is TGTGCCTGGAGTGCCGAAGCGGATCAGCCCCAGCATTTT. It yields the protein CAWSAEADQPQHF.

The chain joins TRBV2 to TRBJ2-3, with 7 bases that match TRBD1. Trimming took 6 bases from V and 2 from J; bases not matched to a gene: 14. Germline CDR1 is SNHLY and CDR2 is FYNNEI. This CDR3 region has 17 residues. CDR3 DNA: TGTGCCAGCAGCCCCCCCGGGTCAGGGGGTCTCACAGATACGCAGTATTTT. Amino acid sequence: CASSPPGSGGLTDTQYF.

The rearrangement joins TRBV6-5 to TRBJ2-2, with D perhaps matching TRBD2 (6 bases). This CDR3 has 15 amino acids. Germline V gives CDR1 MNHEY, CDR2 SVGAGI. V was clipped by 6 bases and J by 10 bases, with 21 bases between them. For the CDR3, the DNA is TGTGCCAGCAGCACGAGGGAGGCAGGGCGCGTGGAGCTGTTTTTT. Encoded protein: CASSTREAGRVELFF.